Here is one T cell receptor (beta chain) with its context. Its target is not known. These data are taken from a study of cytomegalovirus exposure and HLA in healthy donors. Points from the study as a whole: Across donors, presence/absence analyses took sequencing depth to be roughly uniform.

Researchers ran the PCR with 60 Vbeta and 13 Jbeta primers. Using immunoSEQ multiplex PCR, the repertoire was profiled, and TCRdb retains in-frame clones only, with some absent. The sample carries over 85,000 clones, around 78% recorded once. The TCR sequence derives from a middle-aged man in good health and CMV-seronegative. Sequencing used PBMCs.

CDR3 nucleotide sequence: TGTGCCAGCAGTCCACAATTAGGGGGCACTGAAGCTTTCTTT. It is translated as CASSPQLGGTEAFF. This chain joins TRBV25-1 and TRBJ1-1; maybe TRBD1 (6 bases). This CDR3 spans 14 amino acids. In germline, CDR1 is MGHDK, CDR2 SYGVNS. V lost 5 bases and J lost 4, with 14 bases in between.